The following is a T cell receptor (beta chain) sequence with its context. The antigen is not known. The CDR3 covers 14 residues. Losses at the gene ends were 7 bases for V and 7 bases for J; bases not matched to a gene: 6. Germline-derived CDR1 and CDR2 are SGHRS and YFSETQ. Participating donors were healthy, HIV-negative adults free of recent acute infections or vaccinations. Memory CD4+ cells were the fraction left after CD45RA+ naive selection. This record belongs to a study of shared clonotypes between healthy human individuals. Looking at the study overall: CD4 naive and memory got three plates each, CD8 naive two, CD8 memory one. Whole-study results and caveats: Among a few donors, 4.5% to 5.5% of naive CD4 clonotypes were found in common.

Sequenced by immunoSEQ multiplex PCR; TCRdb stores in-frame clones only, minus some. The data show roughly 2.4 million clones, approximately 96% seen once. The J gene is TRBJ2-1, the V gene TRBV5-1; 12 nucleotides align to TRBD2. This receptor was taken from a man between 18 and 35 years old in good health. The sequenced material came from naive CD4+ T cells sorted from blood. Subset meaning: CD45RA+ positively selected. DNA for the CDR3: TGCGCCAGCCGTACTAGCGGGAGGTTGAATGAGCAGTTCTTC. Translation gives CASRTSGRLNEQFF.